Listed here is a single T cell receptor beta chain. Antigen unknown. Clones were read by immunoSEQ multiplex PCR, and TCRdb kept only the in-frame ones, dropping some. The sample lists about 60,000 clones, 85% to 95% occurring once. This entry belongs to a study of cytomegalovirus exposure and HLA in healthy donors. Study overall: The use of the same platform for the roughly 110 validation repertoires and the 650 to 850 first-cohort repertoires was reported by a later analysis.

Trimming removed 5 bases from V and 5 bases from J, with 16 bases in between. CDR3 size: 15 residues. Per the germline V gene, CDR1 is SGHVS and CDR2 is FNYEAQ. General study points: In a later analysis, first-cohort TCR clusters were found to tend to co-occur in the 130 or so validation repertoires. The authors enumerated 150 to 200 TCR beta chains as linked to cytomegalovirus.

This chain links TRBV7-6 with TRBJ1-5; D uncertain. The specimen was PBMCs. The TCR was taken from a woman younger than 30 in good health and CMV-seronegative. The CDR3 DNA sequence: TGTGCCAGCAGCCGTGGGATCTCGGGATATCAGCCCCAGCATTTT. It encodes CASSRGISGYQPQHF.